Described below is a single T cell receptor beta chain sequence and its context. It has no known antigen specificity. The cohort consisted of hundreds of healthy bone marrow donors. All cohort members were sampled while nominally healthy, although unrecorded immune exposures were likely present. The donor tested CMV seronegative, placing the donor among the 352 seronegative members of the cohort. A peripheral blood sample was provided by each donor, and peripheral blood mononuclear cells were used for TCR beta sequencing. Genomic DNA was extracted from the blood cell samples with the Qiagen DNeasy Blood Extraction Kit. The data belong to a study of cytomegalovirus exposure and HLA in healthy donors (dated 2017 in TCRdb). The study in broad terms: An earlier analysis of some 500 of the donors reported about 250 Gb of sequence data and roughly 100 million unique TCR beta sequences from roughly 200 million T cells. About 280 gigabases of sequencing data and roughly 90 million unique TCR sequences were included in an early release covering roughly 600 HLA-typed donors. The genetic ancestry cluster associated with self-reported Caucasian donors included about 84% of the 398 genotyped donors. The study aimed to test whether signatures of past pathogen exposure could be identified by cataloging public T cell receptors. The T cell repertoires of 666 subjects were profiled by immunosequencing and related to cytomegalovirus serostatus. A separate validation cohort of approximately 130 different subjects was used in addition to the approximately 610-subject first cohort. The study combined high-throughput TCR immunosequencing, statistical association of individual TCRs with disease status, and machine learning to predict cytomegalovirus infection status. To study patterns of TCR occurrence, a later analysis re-analyzed previously published TCR beta repertoires from 666 donors and added high-resolution HLA genotyping. The later analysis used no new phenotypic data to find candidate immune exposures, relying instead on TCR beta sequences and their occurrence across donors. To decide whether each TCR beta V gene segment behaved as functional or pseudogenic, an earlier analysis of approximately 600 of the donors relied on high-throughput TCR beta sequencing. Donor age, sex, ethnicity and CMV serostatus were compiled alongside the repertoire data. A later genetic analysis used genome-wide SNP genotypes for about 60% of the roughly 700 donors, treating that subset as a discovery cohort. Every discovery cohort repertoire had been produced on one sequencing platform. Both class I and class II loci were covered by HLA typing, at four-digit resolution. Typing coverage differed by locus: A, B, C, DRB1 and DQB1 were typed in roughly 620-630 donors, DQA1 in roughly 510, DPA1 in around 600, and DPB1 in approximately 450. Roughly 5 DR-DQ haplotypes were handled as single units for association and clustering, since linkage in the cohort was strong. Among some 400 genotyped donors of the cohort, an average of about 240,000 unique TCR beta nucleotide sequences were sequenced per donor, roughly 18% of them non-productive. Points the paper makes about the study in general: Only TCR beta chains were sequenced in this cohort, and the absence of alpha or paired-chain data limited detectable features. Cytomegalovirus status was reported to be diagnosed by the classifier with high specificity and sensitivity in both the original and validation cohorts. When HLA alleles, especially DR and DQ, strongly co-occurred, attributing TCR associations to individual alleles was difficult. Across donors, most TCR sequences were observed very rarely, whereas some public TCRs were present in many individuals. A few of the identified cytomegalovirus-associated TCR beta chains were confirmed in vitro to be specific for cytomegalovirus antigens. A total of roughly 160 TCR beta chains were listed by the study as associated with cytomegalovirus. Sequencing depth was assumed to be roughly uniform across donors in the presence/absence analyses, though that assumption may not hold. For the cohort, immune exposure information was limited to CMV serostatus. In a later analysis, HLA-associated TCR beta chains were found to be more clonally expanded and to have lower generation probabilities than equally common non-associated chains. According to a later analysis, TCR association rates differed among HLA loci, with DRB1 alleles showing the most associated TCRs and HLA-C alleles showing the fewest. Broadly in line with IMGT annotations, most TCR beta V segments showed up in productive rearrangements about 87% or about 30% of the time in an earlier analysis of around 600 of the donors. A later analysis found that most CMV-associated TCR beta chains appeared HLA-restricted, with HLA associations seemingly driven largely by CMV exposure. Several of the top co-occurrence clusters appeared to be linked to parvovirus B19, influenza, CMV and Epstein-Barr virus, according to a later analysis. Some IMGT-functional V segments, including TRBV6-2 and TRBV6-3, could not be distinguished by the 87-base-pair reads and were therefore excluded. The sequencing pipeline was judged likely to have produced a cluster of highly shared sequence variants as a technical artifact. The earlier analysis of nearly 600 of the donors excluded approximately 15 rarely observed V segments, including chromosome 9 orphons, because counts were too low. According to a later genetic analysis, donors in an Asian-associated ancestry cluster had fewer N-insertions in productive TCRs than the roughly 700-donor mean. The authors suggested that the approach could potentially be generalized to other disease states and immunological phenotypes. A further reported finding was that TCR beta sequences accurately predicted the HLA-A and HLA-B alleles for most subjects in the first cohort. A later analysis associated approximately 17,000 TCR beta sequences with specific HLA alleles at a false discovery rate of 0.05. HLA typing was unavailable for some donors at each locus, so association tests used only the typed subset. An association between a missense DCLRE1C variant and V-gene and J-gene trimming of TCR beta chains was found in a later genetic analysis and replicated in an independent cohort. Linkage disequilibrium might explain the correlated functional status among segregating V segments, but an unknown experimental factor could not be excluded.

Receptor amplification or capture employed the immunoSEQ multiplex PCR assay. For the multiplex PCR, a mixture combining 60 forward primers for TCR Vbeta segments and 13 reverse primers for TCR Jbeta segments was used. A multiplex PCR assay on genomic DNA amplified the CDR3 region of rearranged TCR beta genes. The amplified TCR beta libraries were sequenced on the Illumina HiSeq System as 87-base-pair reads. Processing in the source paper ran as follows. A later analysis counted some 74 million unique TCR beta chains across the 550 to 800 repertoires, and some 11 million of these chains were shared by at least two donors. Raw reads were error-corrected and collapsed into unique sequences with a nearest-neighbor algorithm that merged closely related sequences to remove PCR and sequencing errors. To assign V, D and J gene segments, CDR3 sequences were aligned to IMGT reference sequences. Each retained sequence needed at least a six-nucleotide match to both a V gene segment and a J gene segment. Rearrangements were called productive when the CDR3 lacked stop codons and stayed in frame with V and J; all others were non-productive. Following IMGT convention, CDR3 was defined as the stretch from the second conserved V-encoded cysteine up to the conserved J-encoded phenylalanine. The earlier analysis of approximately 500 of the donors excluded sequences that lacked an unambiguous match to a single V gene segment. In an earlier analysis of about 590 of the donors, a V segment was called functional when productive rearrangements were above 56.7%, and segregating when the standard deviation between donors exceeded 5%. A statistical classification framework was built for diagnosing cytomegalovirus status from the catalog of TCR beta chain sequences. In a later analysis, TCR nucleotide sequences were compared against IMGT/GENE-DB human TR gene sequences so that V and J genes could be assigned. Using the TCRdist pipeline, a later analysis assigned CDR3 sequences along with most-parsimonious VDJ recombination scenarios. A later analysis defined each TCR beta chain by its CDR3 amino acid sequence plus V-gene family, and excluded reads lacking a unique V-gene family. In a later analysis, approximately 590 highly shared, low-generation-probability nucleotide sequences were removed to address suspected cross-contamination and a sequencing artifact. In a later analysis, a clonal expansion index was calculated for each public chain from normalized within-repertoire ranks of inferred template counts. In a later analysis, generation probabilities were computed with a VDJ recombination model fitted to out-of-frame rearrangements, and the resulting probabilities were checked against IGoR. In a later analysis, TCR-TCR, TCR-HLA and TCR-CMV co-occurrence was scored with hypergeometric tests, and a repertoire-size bias correction was applied to TCR pairs. To estimate false discovery rates, a later analysis permuted the HLA or CMV assignments 20 times. In a later analysis, co-occurring TCRs were grouped with DBSCAN, and TCRdist sequence similarity was added when clustering was performed within HLA-allele-positive subsets. For co-occurrence clustering, repertoires with fewer than 30,000 or more than 120,000 public chains were excluded, along with roughly 5 repertoires with anomalous nucleotide sharing. TCRdb provides this immuneACCESS table in a form limited to in-frame rearrangements. Some clones are lacking; in checked studies, under half of them reflect an unresolved V gene, and why the rest are absent is not known. The D gene and trimming were derived from the DNA, and the V and J assignments and clone size from that table. This sample's table lists under 150,000 clones. The ten top clones hold less than 2% of the sample.

The V and J ends are trimmed by 1 base and 8 bases, leaving 12 bases between them. From the germline V gene (reference sequence), CDR1 is SGHNT and CDR2 is YYREEE. From the cysteine through the phenylalanine, the CDR3 covers 13 amino acids. The only DNA kept is the CDR3, 39 bases in frame from the first base. Sequenced material: PBMCs. The TCR comes from a middle-aged woman in good health and CMV-seronegative. The chain is made from TRBV5-4 and TRBJ1-2; TRBD1 might be the D gene, on 6 matching bases. For the CDR3, the sequence is CASSLQGRLGYTF. The DNA is TGTGCCAGCAGCTTGCAGGGGCGGCTAGGCTACACCTTC.